This entry features one T cell receptor (beta chain) sequence. Participant ages covered 18 to 89 years across 20 to 30 US areas. The data originate from a study of blood T cell repertoires in COVID-19. Across the whole study: Spain, Italy and the United States supplied samples that represented acute and convalescent COVID-19.

TCRdb's copy holds only in-frame clones and misses some; the assay was immunoSEQ multiplex PCR. This table holds hundreds of thousands of clones, 80% to 90% found once. The V and J ends lost 5 bases and 2 bases, in that order; junction bases with no gene match: 5. CDR1 and CDR2 from the germline V gene are MNHEY and SMNVEV (reference sequence). The CDR3 is 14 amino acids. Sequences were obtained from PBMCs or T cells enriched from blood (not recorded which). This sequence was found in a middle-aged woman with acute COVID-19. V gene TRBV27 combines with J gene TRBJ2-5; 7 bases map to TRBD2. CDR3 amino acids: CASSVLATQETQYF. CDR3 coding DNA: TGTGCCAGCAGTGTACTAGCGACTCAAGAGACCCAGTACTTC.